This T cell receptor beta chain was recorded in a study of blood T cell repertoires in COVID-19. TCRdb's table, derived via immunoSEQ multiplex PCR, lists solely in-frame clones and lacks some. The data show 130,000 to 150,000 clones, roughly 84% seen once. The receptor's source is a woman between 45 and 60 years old who had been exposed to COVID-19. Source material: PBMCs or T cells enriched from blood (not recorded which).

The CDR3 is CASSDSSGTPYEQYF. CDR3 coding DNA: TGCGCCAGCAGTGACTCGAGCGGGACCCCCTACGAGCAGTACTTC. The chain combines TRBV10-2 with TRBJ2-7, with 7 nucleotides matching TRBD2. V lost 3 bases to trimming and J lost 2 bases; unmatched junction nucleotides: 7. Germline CDR1 WSHSY, CDR2 SAAADI. The CDR3 contains 15 residues.